A single sample gave rise to the 5 T cell receptor beta chains below, sequenced in a study of CD8 T cells in ankylosing spondylitis (dated by TCRdb to about 2017). Libraries were made using 5' RACE. Data came from an Illumina HiSeq 2500. Using fastp at Q25 and MiXCR, TCRdb reprocessed the public reads and kept productive beta chains. Every distinct CDR3 protein forms one entry, paired with its most common genes and DNA. The sample table lists about 150,000 distinct CDR3 sequences, 7% to 8% of them with a count of one. The ten top clones hold 9.5% to 15% of the sample. The material sequenced was blood, either unsorted or a sorted T cell fraction (not recorded which). The receptors originated from a female donor with ankylosing spondylitis or in good health (not recorded which).

This clonotype has a count of ten or more. J is TRBJ1-6 and V is TRBV12-3 or TRBV12-4; D is possibly TRBD1 (5 bases). The CDR3 extends over 15 amino acids. Trimming cost V 6 bases and J 0 bases, with 9 bases left between them. CDR3 bases: TGTGCCAGCAGCCCACAGGTCTCCTATAATTCACCCCTCCACTTT. As protein: CASSPQVSYNSPLHF.

This clonotype has at least ten counts. The chain has TRBV18 and TRBJ1-1; D ambiguous. The germline V gene has CDR1 KGHSH and CDR2 LQKENI. Trimming stripped 0 bases from V and 2 bases from J, with 13 bases between. The length of the CDR3 is 16 residues. The CDR3 here is CASSPPTGTTNTEAFF. As DNA, the CDR3 is TGTGCCAGCTCACCACCGACCGGCACAACCAACACTGAAGCTTTCTTT.

This clonotype has at least ten counts. The chain employs TRBV4-2 and TRBJ2-2; TRBD1 might be the D (5 bases). CDR3 length equals 15 residues. CDR1 and CDR2 from the germline V gene are LGHNA and YNFKEQ. Trimming removed 4 bases from V and 5 bases from J, with 14 bases in between. CDR3 sequence: CASSPPRVRTGELFF. The DNA for the CDR3 is TGTGCCAGCAGCCCCCCCAGGGTCCGAACCGGGGAGCTGTTTTTT.

The CDR3 region is CATSGQGQRSYNEQFF. In DNA form, the CDR3 reads TGTGCCACCAGTGGCCAGGGACAGCGCTCCTACAATGAGCAGTTCTTC. This chain uses TRBV24-1 with TRBJ2-1; TRBD1 matches 7 bases. With V trimmed by 5 bases and J by 0 bases, 6 bases remained unmatched. CDR1 KGHDR and CDR2 SFDVKD come from the germline V gene. This CDR3 is built from 16 residues.

This clonotype was counted many times. This sequence joins TRBV3-1 and TRBJ2-3; 7 bases agree with TRBD2. J was trimmed by 3 bases and V by 8 bases; bases with no gene match: 11. The germline V gene encodes CDR1 LGHDT and CDR2 YNNKEL (reference sequence). The CDR3 length is 15 residues. This CDR3 is CASCTGGTSTDTQYF. CDR3 DNA sequence: TGTGCCAGCTGCACGGGGGGTACTTCAACAGATACGCAGTATTTT.